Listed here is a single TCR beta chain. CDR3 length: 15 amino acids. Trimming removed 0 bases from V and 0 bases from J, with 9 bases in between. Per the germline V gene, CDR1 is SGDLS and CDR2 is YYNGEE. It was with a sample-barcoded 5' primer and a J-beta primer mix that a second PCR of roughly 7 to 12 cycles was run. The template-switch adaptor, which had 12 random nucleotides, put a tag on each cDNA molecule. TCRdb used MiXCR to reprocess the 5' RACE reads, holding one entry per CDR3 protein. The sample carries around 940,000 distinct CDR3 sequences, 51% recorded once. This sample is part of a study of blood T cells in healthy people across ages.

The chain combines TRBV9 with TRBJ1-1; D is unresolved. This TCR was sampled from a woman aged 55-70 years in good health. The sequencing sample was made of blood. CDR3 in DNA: TGTGCCAGCAGCGTAGGCCGCTCGATGAACACTGAAGCTTTCTTT. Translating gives CASSVGRSMNTEAFF.